This record covers a single T cell receptor beta chain. Looked up from germline, CDR1 is SQVTM and CDR2 is ANQGSEA. The CDR3 contains 12 residues. V was shortened by 7 bases and J by 4 bases, with 11 bases between the two germline ends. RNA totalling roughly 0.45 to 1 ug underwent reverse transcription with random hexamers. TCRdb recomputed calls from the immunoSEQ multiplex PCR reads with MiXCR, one row per CDR3 protein. The sample holds approximately 150,000 distinct CDR3 sequences; just under 95% are singletons and the top ten take approximately 0.14%. TCR beta sequences were obtained from blood CD8+ and CD4+ T cells. The sample originates from a study of CD8 T cells in Susac syndrome.

The sequenced sample consisted of CD4+ T cells from PBMCs. This sequence joins TRBV29-1 and TRBJ1-5; D uncertain. The source is a human donor in good health. The CDR3 nucleotides read TGCAGCGCCTCAAGTGGGAATCAGCCCCAGCATTTT. Protein sequence: CSASSGNQPQHF.